A single sample is the source of the 18 T cell receptor beta chains below, sequenced in a study of control samples from healthy donors and cancer patients. Here immunoSEQ multiplex PCR was the method, and the copy in TCRdb shows in-frame clones only, minus some. The sample carries approximately 170,000 clones, around nine tenths recorded once. The sample was blood. The origin of the receptors is a man under 40 in good health.

The V and J genes are TRBV5-1 and TRBJ2-7; D gene unclear. Looked up from germline, CDR1 is SGHRS and CDR2 is YFSETQ. There are 12 residues in the CDR3. The V gene lost 3 bases and the J gene lost 3 bases, with 7 bases spanning the gap. The CDR3: CASSSVGYEQYF. Here the CDR3 DNA reads TGCGCCAGCAGCTCGGTTGGCTACGAGCAGTACTTC.

The chain uses TRBV28 and TRBJ1-2, with TRBD1 matching over 8 bases. The CDR3 has 13 residues. From germline, CDR1 is MDHEN and CDR2 SYDVKM. V lost 8 bases and J lost 8; bases outside the gene matches: 10. CDR3 sequence reads: CASDNRGEGGYTF. For the CDR3, the DNA is TGTGCCAGCGACAACAGGGGGGAGGGAGGCTACACCTTC.

The rearrangement links TRBV18 to TRBJ1-1; D is unresolved. V gave up 3 bases and J gave up 1 base, with 12 bases separating them. Germline V gene data show CDR1 as KGHSH and CDR2 as LQKENI. The CDR3 length is 15 residues. This chain's CDR3 is CASSPTVKRNTEAFF. The CDR3 coding sequence is TGTGCCAGCTCACCGACCGTTAAGAGGAACACTGAAGCTTTCTTT.

This chain joins TRBV2 and TRBJ1-4; TRBD1 might be the D (5 bases). The CDR3 runs 17 residues. Looked up from germline, CDR1 is SNHLY and CDR2 is FYNNEI. V was cut by 4 bases and J by 4 bases, with 19 bases left in between. The CDR3 DNA reads TGTGCCAGCAGTGGAGGTCGGGTTTGGGGGATTAATGAAAAACTGTTTTTT. Encoded protein: CASSGGRVWGINEKLFF. Based on the CDR3 plus reference TRBV2 and TRBJ1-4, the full variable domain is EPEVTQTPSHQVTQMGQEVILRCVPISNHLYFYWYRQILGQKVEFLVSFYNNEISEKSEIFDDQFSVERPDGSNFTLKIRSTKLEDSAMYFCASSGGRVWGINEKLFFGSGTQLSVL.

The rearrangement uses TRBV5-5 and TRBJ1-1, with a possible D match to TRBD1 (5 bases). The germline V gene has CDR1 SGHKS and CDR2 YYEKEE (reference sequence). The CDR3 length is 13 residues. V gave up 3 bases and J gave up 1 base, with 7 bases separating them. The CDR3 reads CASSWGRNTEAFF. The CDR3 DNA is TGTGCCAGCAGCTGGGGACGGAACACTGAAGCTTTCTTT.

This chain uses TRBV4-3 with TRBJ2-1; D is undetermined. Germline-derived CDR1 and CDR2 are LGHNA and YSLEER. The length of the CDR3 is 12 residues. V gave up 4 bases and J gave up 7 bases, with 8 bases separating them. The CDR3 bases are TGCGCCAGCAGCCGGCAAGGTAATGAGCAGTTCTTC. Translation: CASSRQGNEQFF.

V usage is TRBV5-6 and J usage is TRBJ1-1; D possibly corresponds to TRBD1 (6 bases). Between the trimmed V and J ends, which lost 4 bases and 1 base, there was a span of 11 bases. Germline V gene data show CDR1 as SGHDT and CDR2 as YYEEEE. The CDR3 spans 14 residues. In DNA form, the CDR3 reads TGTGCCAGCAGCCCGCCGGGGGCGAACACTGAAGCTTTCTTT. It yields the protein CASSPPGANTEAFF.

The chain combines TRBV7-9 with TRBJ1-5; D perhaps matches TRBD1 (6 bases). Trimming took 1 base from V and 4 from J, leaving 11 bases between them. Germline loops: CDR1 SEHNR, CDR2 FQNEAQ (reference sequence). This CDR3 has 15 residues. Written as DNA, the CDR3 is TGTGCCAGCAGCTTAGGCGACAGGTCAAATCAGCCCCAGCATTTT. Translated, it gives CASSLGDRSNQPQHF.

The chain links TRBV28 to TRBJ1-5, with 8 bases identical to TRBD1. Germline values: CDR1 MDHEN, CDR2 SYDVKM. This CDR3 is 15 amino acids long. Trimming at V came to 1 base and at J to 8 bases, leaving 7 bases not matched to a gene. The CDR3 DNA reads TGTGCCAGCAGTTTATCGGACAGGGACTTCAAGCCCCAGCATTTT. Its protein is CASSLSDRDFKPQHF. Filled out from reference TRBV28 and TRBJ1-5, the complete variable domain reads DVKVTQSSRYLVKRTGEKVFLECVQDMDHENMFWYRQDPGLGLRLIYFSYDVKMKEKGDIPEGYSVSREKKERFSLILESASTNQTSMYLCASSLSDRDFKPQHFGDGTRLSIL.

This clone was seen once. V gene TRBV18 combines with J gene TRBJ1-4; D call uncertain. Germline-derived CDR1 and CDR2 are KGHSH and LQKENI. The V gene lost 4 bases and the J gene lost 4 bases, with 4 bases spanning the gap. This CDR3 has 12 amino acids. The CDR3: CASSLNNEKLFF. The CDR3 DNA reads as TGTGCCAGCTCACTTAATAATGAAAAACTGTTTTTT.

This chain joins TRBV4-1 and TRBJ2-1, with D perhaps TRBD1 or TRBD2 (5 bases each). The CDR3 is 18 amino acids. Trimming removed 0 bases from V and 1 base from J, with 16 bases in between. CDR1 and CDR2 (germline): MGHRA, YSYEKL. CDR3 region: CASSQEVPGRRSYNEQFF. CDR3 in DNA: TGCGCCAGCAGCCAAGAAGTGCCGGGGCGCAGATCCTACAATGAGCAGTTCTTC.

The chain is built from TRBV28 and TRBJ1-1; 11 nucleotides line up with TRBD1. CDR3 length: 15 residues. Per the germline V gene, CDR1 is MDHEN and CDR2 is SYDVKM. The ends lost 1 base at V and 5 bases at J; junction bases unmatched: 3. The chain's CDR3 is CASSLYGTGGTEAFF. CDR3 DNA sequence: TGTGCCAGCAGTTTATACGGGACAGGGGGTACTGAAGCTTTCTTT.

The rearrangement links TRBV7-8 to TRBJ1-1, with a possible D match to TRBD1 (5 bases). Trimming stripped 5 bases from V and 4 bases from J, with 17 bases between. This CDR3 has 15 amino acids. Germline lookup yields CDR1 SGHVS and CDR2 FQNEAQ. CDR3 loop: CASSPGGGGRTEAFF. The CDR3 DNA reads as TGTGCCAGCAGCCCTGGGGGGGGTGGTCGCACTGAAGCTTTCTTT.

The rearrangement uses TRBV21-1 and TRBJ2-5; the table's D gene call, TRBD2, was not cross checked with the DNA. TRBV21-1 is tagged as a pseudogene. The CDR3 totals 15 residues. CDR3 DNA: TGTGCCAGCAGCAACAATCGAGGGAGCGGGGAGACCCAGTACTTC. Amino acid sequence: CASSNNRGSGETQYF.

The chain has TRBV29-1 and TRBJ2-1, with D possibly TRBD2 on 6 matching bases. Trimming cost V 6 bases and J 0 bases, with 18 bases left between them. Germline values: CDR1 SQVTM, CDR2 ANQGSEA. This CDR3 has 16 residues. CDR3 in DNA: TGCAGCGTCGCCGGCGATCTTAGCGGCTCCTACAATGAGCAGTTCTTC. Translation gives CSVAGDLSGSYNEQFF.

The chain links TRBV5-1 to TRBJ2-7, with TRBD2 as a possible D gene (5 bases). The V gene lost 1 base and the J gene lost 5 bases, with 10 bases spanning the gap. The CDR3 totals 13 residues. The germline V gene has CDR1 SGHRS and CDR2 YFSETQ. Written as DNA, the CDR3 is TGCGCCAGCAGCTTGCTAGACGGGAACGAGCAGTACTTC. Its protein is CASSLLDGNEQYF.

The rearrangement uses TRBV6-6 and TRBJ1-1; possibly TRBD1 for D (6 bases). The CDR3 spans 13 residues. Germline CDR1 is MNHNY and CDR2 is SVGAGI (reference sequence). V lost 6 bases to trimming and J lost 5 bases, with 13 bases between them. The CDR3: CASRPYRETEAFF. CDR3 bases: TGTGCCAGCAGACCGTACAGGGAGACTGAAGCTTTCTTT.

The CDR3 DNA is TGTGCCAGCAGCTTAAAGTCAGCGGGCCTAAACAATGAGCAGTTCTTC. The encoded protein is CASSLKSAGLNNEQFF. The rearrangement uses TRBV7-8 and TRBJ2-1, with D possibly being TRBD2 (6 bases). The CDR3 is 16 residues long. Trimming removed 2 bases from V and 5 bases from J, with 16 bases in between. The germline V gene has CDR1 SGHVS and CDR2 FQNEAQ.